What follows are 30 T cell receptor beta chains derived from one specimen sequenced in a study of human T cells and chemical hapten exposure. Sample time point: patch test 2, 6 weeks after DPC sensitization. The treatment: therapeutic diphenylcyclopropenone sensitization with weekly scalp DPC. TCRdb fed the RACE reads into MiXCR, producing one record per CDR3 protein. The table includes fewer than 80,000 distinct CDR3 sequences, 9% to 12% detected once. The material was whole blood, obtained in connection with sensitization to the hapten diphenylcyclopropenone (DPC). The source of these receptors is a woman between 45 and 65 years old with alopecia areata. Some clones in this sample may be carry-over from other donors' samples.

This clonotype came up a few times. V and J are TRBV19 and TRBJ2-1, with D perhaps TRBD1 (5 bases). The CDR3 has 13 amino acids. Germline V gene sequence: CDR1 LNHDA, CDR2 SQIVND (reference sequence). V lost 5 bases, J lost 8 bases, and 13 bases lay in between. The CDR3 region is CASSLQGFHEQFF. The CDR3 DNA is TGTGCCAGTAGTCTCCAGGGTTTCCATGAGCAGTTCTTC.

This clonotype was observed many times. J is TRBJ2-5 and V is TRBV7-6; TRBD1 agrees at 8 bases. Losses at the gene ends were 5 bases for V and 1 base for J; bases not matched to a gene: 9. Germline lookup yields CDR1 SGHVS and CDR2 FNYEAQ. CDR3 size: 16 residues. In DNA form, the CDR3 reads TGTGCCAGCAGCCGAGGACAGGGATGGGGCCAAGAGACCCAGTACTTC. Translating gives CASSRGQGWGQETQYF.

This clonotype occurred many times. Germline is not matched at one junction end, which may reflect a read error. J is TRBJ2-1 and V is TRBV9; 7 nucleotides match TRBD2. This CDR3 has 11 amino acids. From germline, CDR1 is SGDLS and CDR2 YYNGEE. For the CDR3, the DNA is TGTGCCAGCAGCGAGAGCGGGGCCCTAGTTTTC. Translated, it gives CASSESGALVF.

The chain's CDR3 is CAARAGQGYEQYF. The CDR3 DNA reads TGTGCCGCCCGAGCGGGACAGGGATACGAGCAGTACTTC. The chain couples TRBV10-3 to TRBJ2-7, with 9 bases matching TRBD1. This CDR3 is built from 13 residues. Trimming took 11 bases from V and 4 from J; bases not matched to a gene: 9. Germline values: CDR1 ENHRY, CDR2 SYGVKD.

There are a few counts of this clonotype. The chain is built from TRBV12-3 or TRBV12-4 and TRBJ2-3; D gene ambiguous. V was trimmed by 7 bases and J by 3 bases, leaving 14 bases between them. This CDR3 comprises 14 residues. Written as DNA, the CDR3 is TGTGCCAGCACCGAAAATTTTGCAACAGATACGCAGTATTTT. Amino acid sequence: CASTENFATDTQYF.

J is TRBJ1-1 and V is TRBV2, with D perhaps matching TRBD1 (6 bases). CDR3 length equals 13 residues. The V gene's germline CDR1 is SNHLY and CDR2 FYNNEI. Trimming stripped 5 bases from V and 0 bases from J, with 7 bases between. The CDR3 here is CASSWTVNTEAFF. As DNA, the CDR3 is TGTGCCAGCAGTTGGACAGTGAACACTGAAGCTTTCTTT.

Many counts were recorded for this clonotype. V is TRBV18 and J is TRBJ2-4, with D possibly matching TRBD2 (6 bases). The germline V gene encodes CDR1 KGHSH and CDR2 LQKENI. Trimming removed 8 bases at V and 3 bases at J, with 20 bases between. This CDR3 comprises 16 residues. CDR3 region: CASRPGLGINKNIQYF. The CDR3 coding sequence is TGTGCCAGCAGACCGGGACTGGGTATAAACAAAAACATTCAGTACTTC.

In its sample, this clonotype was seen many times. This chain links TRBV29-1 with TRBJ2-7; 7 bases line up with TRBD1. The CDR3 loop spans 13 amino acids. The J segment lost 2 bases and the V segment lost 5 bases, leaving 6 bases of the junction unmatched. Germline CDR1 and CDR2: SQVTM and ANQGSEA. The DNA for the CDR3 is TGCAGCGTTACTGGGACAGTTGCCTACGAGCAGTACTTC. It encodes CSVTGTVAYEQYF.

This clonotype was seen repeatedly, ten times or more. The chain links TRBV12-3 or TRBV12-4 to TRBJ2-2; D is possibly TRBD1 (6 bases). The V and J ends lost 3 bases and 7 bases respectively, with 15 bases between them. The CDR3 length is 15 residues. DNA of the CDR3: TGTGCCAGCAGTTTTAGGGCAGGGGCCAGCGGGGAGCTGTTTTTT. Translation: CASSFRAGASGELFF.

The rearrangement joins TRBV4-1 to TRBJ2-1; D unclear. V was cut by 0 bases and J by 0 bases, with 9 bases left in between. Per the germline V gene, CDR1 is MGHRA and CDR2 is YSYEKL. The CDR3 contains 16 residues. CDR3 DNA: TGCGCCAGCAGCCAAGAAGAGGAAAGCTCCTACAATGAGCAGTTCTTC. Translating it yields CASSQEEESSYNEQFF.

This clonotype was observed a few times. This rearrangement joins TRBV10-3 to TRBJ1-1, with 9 bases matching TRBD1. CDR1 is ENHRY and CDR2 is SYGVKD in the germline V gene. The CDR3 sequence is 15 residues long. V lost 6 bases to trimming and J lost 4 bases; unmatched junction nucleotides: 9. CDR3 coding DNA: TGTGCCATCAGCCCGACGGGACAGGGATCCACTGAAGCTTTCTTT. It encodes CAISPTGQGSTEAFF.

This sequence joins TRBV12-5 and TRBJ2-1; 7 nucleotides align to TRBD1. V trimming: 2 bases; J trimming: 4 bases; junction bases outside the gene matches: 8. The CDR3 length is 16 residues. The germline CDR1 and CDR2 sequences are LGHNT and FRNRAP. CDR3 coding DNA: TGTGCTAGTGGTTTGCGCGGGCAGGGGGTATACAATGAGCAGTTCTTC. This encodes CASGLRGQGVYNEQFF.

This chain connects TRBV5-1 to TRBJ1-3; D gene unclear. The CDR3 length is 16 residues. CDR1 is SGHRS, CDR2 YFSETQ, per germline. With 3 bases removed from V and 1 base from J, the gap between germline ends came to 14 bases. For the CDR3, the DNA is TGCGCCAGCAGCTCATCCGGCTCGGGGTCTGGAAACACCATATATTTT. It is translated as CASSSSGSGSGNTIYF.

The sample holds a few counts of this clonotype. V and J are TRBV20-1 and TRBJ2-7; weak D call: TRBD2 (5 bases). This CDR3 is built from 13 residues. The germline V gene has CDR1 DFQATT and CDR2 SNEGSKA (reference sequence). Between the trimmed V and J ends, which lost 0 bases and 3 bases, there was a span of 9 bases. The CDR3 DNA sequence: TGCAGTGCTAGAGAAGGACTGCTCTACGAGCAGTACTTC. Its protein is CSAREGLLYEQYF.

This clonotype was detected ten times or more. The chain joins TRBV7-3 to TRBJ2-3; no firm D call. CDR1 and CDR2 from the germline V gene are SGHTA and FQGTGA. CDR3 size: 16 residues. V lost 2 bases and J lost 1, with 13 bases in between. The CDR3 region is CASSLLLGTRTDTQYF. The DNA of the CDR3 is TGTGCCAGCAGCTTACTCTTAGGAACTCGCACAGATACGCAGTATTTT.

The rearrangement uses TRBV5-1 and TRBJ1-1; D gene uncertain. The germline V and J ends were trimmed by 0 bases and 5 bases, with 17 bases remaining between them. The CDR3 totals 16 residues. The V gene's germline CDR1 is SGHRS and CDR2 YFSETQ. The CDR3 nucleotides read TGCGCCAGCAGCTTGGGGCGGCTAGGGAGGTATACTGAAGCTTTCTTT. It encodes CASSLGRLGRYTEAFF. Using reference TRBV5-1 and TRBJ1-1 for the parts outside the CDR3, the full variable domain is KAGVTQTPRYLIKTRGQQVTLSCSPISGHRSVSWYQQTPGQGLQFLFEYFSETQRNKGNFPGRFSGRQFSNSRSEMNVSTLELGDSALYLCASSLGRLGRYTEAFFGQGTRLTVV.

This clonotype was found many times. The rearrangement joins TRBV6-2 or TRBV6-3 to TRBJ2-1; 9 bases agree with TRBD2. After removal of 0 bases from V and 4 bases from J, the junction contained 10 bases not matched to a gene. Germline CDR1 is MNHEY and CDR2 is SVGEGT. This CDR3 region has 18 residues. In DNA, the CDR3 is TGTGCCAGCAGTTACTCGGTTTCAAGCGGGAGGCGATACAATGAGCAGTTCTTC. Translating gives CASSYSVSSGRRYNEQFF.

The sample holds a few counts of this clonotype. The chain employs TRBV27 and TRBJ1-1; D is unclear. Germline V gene data show CDR1 as MNHEY and CDR2 as SMNVEV (reference sequence). This CDR3 has 11 residues. V was pared by 8 bases and J by 9 bases, with 13 bases between. The CDR3 sequence is CASGTVLQAFF. CDR3 DNA: TGTGCCAGCGGTACCGTTCTGCAAGCTTTCTTT.

This clonotype was seen only a few times. This chain links TRBV29-1 with TRBJ1-2, with 9 bases aligning to TRBD1. The length of the CDR3 is 14 residues. Germline V gene sequence: CDR1 SQVTM, CDR2 ANQGSEA. The ends lost 5 bases at V and 3 bases at J; junction bases unmatched: 7. CDR3 residues: CSVPYRGPDYGYTF. The CDR3 nucleotides read TGCAGCGTTCCCTACAGGGGGCCCGACTATGGCTACACCTTC.

At least ten counts were recorded for this clonotype. This sequence joins TRBV2 and TRBJ1-2, with TRBD1 as a possible D gene (5 bases). Trimming removed 6 bases from V and 2 bases from J, with 13 bases in between. CDR1 is SNHLY, CDR2 FYNNEI, per germline. The CDR3 covers 14 residues. CDR3 DNA sequence: TGTGCCAGCAGACCGAGGCAGGGAAACTATGGCTACACCTTC. Translation: CASRPRQGNYGYTF.

This clonotype was seen many times. In DNA form, the CDR3 reads TGTGCCAGCAGTTCAGGACAGGGGGCAACAGATACGCAGTATTTT. Translating gives CASSSGQGATDTQYF. J is TRBJ2-3 and V is TRBV27, with 11 bases that match TRBD1. Germline V lookup: CDR1 MNHEY, CDR2 SMNVEV (reference sequence). The V gene end was trimmed by 4 bases and the J gene end by 3 bases; junction bases not matched to a gene: 3. The CDR3 is made up of 15 amino acids.

This clonotype was picked up a small number of times. V usage is TRBV29-1 and J usage is TRBJ2-3; D gene unclear. Per germline, CDR1 SQVTM and CDR2 ANQGSEA. The CDR3 consists of 12 residues. Between the trimmed V and J ends, which lost 7 bases and 3 bases, there was a span of 11 bases. CDR3 in amino acids: CSASSVTDTQYF. The CDR3 bases are TGCAGCGCATCAAGTGTAACAGATACGCAGTATTTT.

This clonotype has a count of ten or more. The CDR3 region is CASSPVGLAGNEQFF. CDR3 nucleotides: TGTGCCAGCTCACCCGTGGGACTAGCGGGGAATGAGCAGTTCTTC. V usage is TRBV18 and J usage is TRBJ2-1; 13 bases agree with TRBD2. Germline V CDR1 and CDR2: KGHSH, LQKENI. This CDR3 contains 15 residues. V was clipped by 3 bases and J by 7 bases; unmatched bases: 3.

This clonotype was observed at least ten times. V usage is TRBV6-5 and J usage is TRBJ2-2; a weak D match, TRBD1 (5 bases). Between the trimmed V and J ends, which lost 1 base and 4 bases, there was a span of 7 bases. CDR1 is MNHEY, CDR2 SVGAGI, per germline. This CDR3 comprises 14 residues. Written as DNA, the CDR3 is TGTGCCAGCAGTTACTTCAGGGCCACCGGGGAGCTGTTTTTT. Translated: CASSYFRATGELFF.

This sequence joins TRBV18 and TRBJ2-1, with D perhaps assigned TRBD1 or TRBD2 (8 bases each). In germline, CDR1 is KGHSH, CDR2 LQKENI. V was pared by 4 bases and J by 3 bases, with 25 bases between. This CDR3 spans 19 amino acids. The CDR3 nucleotides read TGTGCCAGCTCACTCGACAGGGGAGCGGGCGGGAGGAACTACAATGAGCAGTTCTTC. Its protein is CASSLDRGAGGRNYNEQFF.

The chain is built from TRBV2 and TRBJ2-3; D is possibly TRBD2 (6 bases). CDR1 and CDR2 (germline): SNHLY, FYNNEI. V lost 6 bases and J lost 4, with 17 bases in between. CDR3 size: 15 residues. CDR3: CASRTPRLGADTQYF. The CDR3 coding sequence is TGTGCCAGCAGGACTCCCCGACTAGGGGCAGATACGCAGTATTTT.

This clonotype was seen many times. This chain connects TRBV27 to TRBJ2-2; D remains unclear. The CDR3 is made up of 13 amino acids. Germline V CDR1 and CDR2: MNHEY, SMNVEV (reference sequence). Trimming took off 9 bases at V and 7 bases at J, with 15 bases between the two ends. The CDR3 region is CASKDVGVGELFF. CDR3 coding DNA: TGTGCCAGTAAGGACGTTGGAGTCGGGGAGCTGTTTTTT.

J is TRBJ1-1 and V is TRBV9; 8 bases match TRBD1. The CDR3 loop spans 14 amino acids. Trimming removed 4 bases from V and 4 bases from J; junction bases left unmatched: 6. Germline lookup yields CDR1 SGDLS and CDR2 YYNGEE. In DNA, the CDR3 is TGTGCCAGCAGCCCTACAGGGGGTGTCACTGAAGCTTTCTTT. Translated, it gives CASSPTGGVTEAFF.

The rearrangement joins TRBV2 to TRBJ2-1; no clear D gene. The CDR3 has 10 residues. Germline assignment: CDR1 SNHLY and CDR2 FYNNEI. Trimming left V 8 bases short and J 7 bases short, with 6 bases between. DNA of the CDR3: TGTGCCAGCTGGGGAAATGAGCAGTTCTTC. Its translation: CASWGNEQFF.

This clonotype turned up a few times. The chain uses TRBV12-3 or TRBV12-4 and TRBJ2-6; 8 nucleotides align to TRBD1. This CDR3 is 17 amino acids long. J lost 0 bases, V lost 5 bases, and 6 bases had no gene match. The CDR3 bases are TGTGCCAGCAGTAAGGACAGGGAAACCTCTGGGGCCAACGTCCTGACTTTC. It codes for CASSKDRETSGANVLTF.